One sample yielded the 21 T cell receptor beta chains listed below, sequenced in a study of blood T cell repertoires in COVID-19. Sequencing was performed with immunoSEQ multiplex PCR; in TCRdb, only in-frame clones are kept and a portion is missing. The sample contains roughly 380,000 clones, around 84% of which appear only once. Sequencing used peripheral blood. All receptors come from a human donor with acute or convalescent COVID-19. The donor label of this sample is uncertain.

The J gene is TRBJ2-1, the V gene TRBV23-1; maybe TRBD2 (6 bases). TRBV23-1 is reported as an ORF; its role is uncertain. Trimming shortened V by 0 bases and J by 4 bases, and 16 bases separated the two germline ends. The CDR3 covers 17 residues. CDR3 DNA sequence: TGCGCCAGCAGTCAATCGTGTGGGCGGGAAGTATACAATGAGCAGTTCTTC. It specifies CASSQSCGREVYNEQFF.

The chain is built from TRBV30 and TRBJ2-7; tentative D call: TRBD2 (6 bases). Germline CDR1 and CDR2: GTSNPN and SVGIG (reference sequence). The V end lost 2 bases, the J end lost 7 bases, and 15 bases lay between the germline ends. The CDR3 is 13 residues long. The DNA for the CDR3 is TGTGCCTGGAGTAAAGGACTATCCTTGGAGCAGTACTTC. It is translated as CAWSKGLSLEQYF. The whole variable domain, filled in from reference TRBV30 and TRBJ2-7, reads SQTIHQWPATLVQPVGSPLSLECTVEGTSNPNLYWYRQAAGRGLQLLFYSVGIGQISSEVPQNLSASRPQDRQFILSSKKLLLSDSGFYLCAWSKGLSLEQYFGPGTRLTVT.

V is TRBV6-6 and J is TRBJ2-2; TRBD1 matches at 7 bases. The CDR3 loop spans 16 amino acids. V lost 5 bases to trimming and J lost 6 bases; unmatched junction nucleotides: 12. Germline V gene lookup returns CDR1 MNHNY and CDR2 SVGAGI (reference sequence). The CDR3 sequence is CASSRTRGRVSGELFF. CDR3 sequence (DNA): TGTGCCAGCAGTCGAACAAGGGGGCGAGTGTCCGGGGAGCTGTTTTTT.

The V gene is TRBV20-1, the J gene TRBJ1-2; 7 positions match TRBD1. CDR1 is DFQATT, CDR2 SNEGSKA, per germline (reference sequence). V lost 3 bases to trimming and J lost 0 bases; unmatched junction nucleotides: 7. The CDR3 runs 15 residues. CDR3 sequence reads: CSASSPDRSNYGYTF. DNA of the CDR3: TGCAGTGCTAGTTCTCCGGACAGGTCTAACTATGGCTACACCTTC.

The CDR3 is CATSRDLGGSDTQYF. The CDR3 DNA follows: TGTGCCACCAGCAGAGATCTGGGCGGGAGTGATACGCAGTATTTT. This chain uses TRBV15 with TRBJ2-3; 7 bases match TRBD2. Germline values: CDR1 LNHNV, CDR2 YYDKDF (reference sequence). The CDR3 has 15 amino acids. V lost 0 bases to trimming and J lost 6 bases; unmatched junction nucleotides: 6.

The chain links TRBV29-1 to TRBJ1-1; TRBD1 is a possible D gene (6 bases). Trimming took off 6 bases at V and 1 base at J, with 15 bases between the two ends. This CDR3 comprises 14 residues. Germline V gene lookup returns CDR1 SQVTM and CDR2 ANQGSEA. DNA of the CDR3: TGCAGCGTGGCCGAGAGGGGACAGAACACTGAAGCTTTCTTT. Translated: CSVAERGQNTEAFF.

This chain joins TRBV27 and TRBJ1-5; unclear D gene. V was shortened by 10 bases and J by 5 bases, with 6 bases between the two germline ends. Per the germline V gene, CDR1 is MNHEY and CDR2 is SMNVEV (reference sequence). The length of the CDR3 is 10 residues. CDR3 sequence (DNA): TGTGCCAACTCTTATCAGCCCCAGCATTTT. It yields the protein CANSYQPQHF.

The CDR3 here is CASSSSSLSYF. The CDR3, as DNA: TGTGCCAGCAGCTCGTCTTCCCTGTCGTATTTT. The chain uses TRBV7-4 and TRBJ2-3; D not certain. There are 11 residues in the CDR3. The germline V gene has CDR1 SGHVT and CDR2 SQSDAQ. Trimming left V 4 bases short and J 14 bases short, with 13 bases between.

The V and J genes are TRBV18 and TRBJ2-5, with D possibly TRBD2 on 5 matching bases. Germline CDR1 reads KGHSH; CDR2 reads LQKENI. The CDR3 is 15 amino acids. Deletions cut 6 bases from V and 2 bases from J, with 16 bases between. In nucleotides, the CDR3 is TGTGCCAGCTCGATTTACGCGGGCCGGCAAGAGACCCAGTACTTC. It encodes CASSIYAGRQETQYF.

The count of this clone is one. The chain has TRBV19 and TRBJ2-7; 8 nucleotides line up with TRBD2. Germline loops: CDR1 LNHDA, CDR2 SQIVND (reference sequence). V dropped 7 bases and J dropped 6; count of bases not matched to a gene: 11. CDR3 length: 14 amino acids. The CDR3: CASTEWTSLSEQYF. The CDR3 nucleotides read TGTGCCAGTACCGAATGGACTAGCCTCAGCGAGCAGTACTTC.

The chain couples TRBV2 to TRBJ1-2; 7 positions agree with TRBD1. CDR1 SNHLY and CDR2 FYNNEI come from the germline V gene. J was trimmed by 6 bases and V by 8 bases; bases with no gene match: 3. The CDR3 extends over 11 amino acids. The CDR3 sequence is CASAGGHGYTF. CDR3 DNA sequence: TGTGCCAGCGCAGGGGGGCATGGCTACACCTTC.

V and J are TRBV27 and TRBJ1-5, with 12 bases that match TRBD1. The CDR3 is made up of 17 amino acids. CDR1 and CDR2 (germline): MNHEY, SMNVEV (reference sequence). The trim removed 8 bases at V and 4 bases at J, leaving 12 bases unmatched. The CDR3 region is CASGLDGTGGFNQPQHF. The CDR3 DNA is TGTGCCAGCGGCCTTGACGGGACAGGGGGCTTTAATCAGCCCCAGCATTTT.

This CDR3 is CASRQQGMNTEAFF. The CDR3 DNA follows: TGTGCCAGCAGGCAACAGGGAATGAACACTGAAGCTTTCTTT. This chain joins TRBV7-6 and TRBJ1-1; perhaps TRBD1 as D (6 bases). The CDR3 is 14 residues long. V was pared by 6 bases and J by 0 bases, with 11 bases between. The germline gives CDR1 SGHVS, CDR2 FNYEAQ.

CDR3 in DNA: TGTGCCAGCAGTGAACAAGGGTTTGCGGGCTATGGCTACACCTTC. As protein: CASSEQGFAGYGYTF. V gene TRBV2 combines with J gene TRBJ1-2; D unclear. The CDR3 length is 15 residues. V shed 2 bases and J shed 4 bases, with 14 bases lying between them. Per germline, CDR1 SNHLY and CDR2 FYNNEI.

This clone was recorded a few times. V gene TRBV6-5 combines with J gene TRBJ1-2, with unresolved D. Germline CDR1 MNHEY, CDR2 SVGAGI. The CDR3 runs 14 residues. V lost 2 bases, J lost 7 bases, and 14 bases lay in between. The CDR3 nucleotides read TGTGCCAGCAGTTACCTCCAGAGAGGGCCTGGCTACACCTTC. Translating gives CASSYLQRGPGYTF.

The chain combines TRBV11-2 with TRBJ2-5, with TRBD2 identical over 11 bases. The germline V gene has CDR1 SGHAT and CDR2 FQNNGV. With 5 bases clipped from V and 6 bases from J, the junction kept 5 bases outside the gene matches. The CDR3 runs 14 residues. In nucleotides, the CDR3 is TGTGCCAGCAGCATGACTAGCGGGATCCAGACCCAGTACTTC. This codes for CASSMTSGIQTQYF.

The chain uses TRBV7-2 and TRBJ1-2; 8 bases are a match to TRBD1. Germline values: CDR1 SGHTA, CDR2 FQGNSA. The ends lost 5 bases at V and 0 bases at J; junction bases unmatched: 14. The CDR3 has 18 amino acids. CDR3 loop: CASSRPVRGTGTNYGYTF. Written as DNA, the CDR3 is TGTGCCAGCAGCAGACCTGTAAGGGGGACAGGAACTAACTATGGCTACACCTTC.

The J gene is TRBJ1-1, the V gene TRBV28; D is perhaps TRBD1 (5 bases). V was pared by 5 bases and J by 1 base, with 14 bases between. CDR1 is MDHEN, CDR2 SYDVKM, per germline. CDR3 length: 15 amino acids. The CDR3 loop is CASSPRGGGNTEAFF. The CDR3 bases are TGTGCCAGCAGTCCCCGTGGGGGGGGGAACACTGAAGCTTTCTTT.

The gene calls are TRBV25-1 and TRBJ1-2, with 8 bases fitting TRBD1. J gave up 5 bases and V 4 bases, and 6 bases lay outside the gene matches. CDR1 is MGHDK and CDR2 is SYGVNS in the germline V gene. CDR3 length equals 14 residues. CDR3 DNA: TGTGCCAGCAGTGCCCCGGGACAGGCGTATGGCTACACCTTC. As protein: CASSAPGQAYGYTF.

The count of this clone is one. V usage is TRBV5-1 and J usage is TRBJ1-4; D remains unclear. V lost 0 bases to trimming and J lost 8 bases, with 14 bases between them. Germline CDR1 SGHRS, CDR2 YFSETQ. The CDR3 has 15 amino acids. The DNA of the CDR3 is TGCGCCAGCAGCTTGGGAGGAGGCTATCGGGAAAAACTGTTTTTT. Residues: CASSLGGGYREKLFF.

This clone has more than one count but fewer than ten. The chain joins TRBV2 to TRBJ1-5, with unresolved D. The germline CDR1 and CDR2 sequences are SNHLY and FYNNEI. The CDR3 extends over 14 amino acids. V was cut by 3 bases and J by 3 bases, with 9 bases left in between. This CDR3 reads CASSDWQVNQPQHF. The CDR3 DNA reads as TGTGCCAGCAGTGATTGGCAGGTCAATCAGCCCCAGCATTTT.